This T cell receptor beta chain was recovered during a study of shared clonotypes between healthy human individuals. CDR1 is ENHRY, CDR2 SYGVKD, per germline. Trimming cost V 9 bases and J 5 bases, with 16 bases left between them. The CDR3 consists of 13 residues. Only CD45RO-negative cells positively selected for CCR7 counted as naive CD8 cells, so terminally differentiated effector memory CD45RA+ cells were excluded. Clones were sequenced by immunoSEQ multiplex PCR, and TCRdb holds only the in-frame ones, with some missing. This table holds under 600,000 clones, 95% to 98% found once. The source material was naive CD8+ T cells sorted from blood. The source of this sequence is a man aged 25-40 years in good health. The chain has TRBV10-3 and TRBJ2-5, with D possibly TRBD1 on 5 matching bases. CDR3 in amino acids: CAIKDIQGETQYF. In nucleotides, the CDR3 is TGTGCCATAAAGGACATCCAAGGGGAGACCCAGTACTTC.